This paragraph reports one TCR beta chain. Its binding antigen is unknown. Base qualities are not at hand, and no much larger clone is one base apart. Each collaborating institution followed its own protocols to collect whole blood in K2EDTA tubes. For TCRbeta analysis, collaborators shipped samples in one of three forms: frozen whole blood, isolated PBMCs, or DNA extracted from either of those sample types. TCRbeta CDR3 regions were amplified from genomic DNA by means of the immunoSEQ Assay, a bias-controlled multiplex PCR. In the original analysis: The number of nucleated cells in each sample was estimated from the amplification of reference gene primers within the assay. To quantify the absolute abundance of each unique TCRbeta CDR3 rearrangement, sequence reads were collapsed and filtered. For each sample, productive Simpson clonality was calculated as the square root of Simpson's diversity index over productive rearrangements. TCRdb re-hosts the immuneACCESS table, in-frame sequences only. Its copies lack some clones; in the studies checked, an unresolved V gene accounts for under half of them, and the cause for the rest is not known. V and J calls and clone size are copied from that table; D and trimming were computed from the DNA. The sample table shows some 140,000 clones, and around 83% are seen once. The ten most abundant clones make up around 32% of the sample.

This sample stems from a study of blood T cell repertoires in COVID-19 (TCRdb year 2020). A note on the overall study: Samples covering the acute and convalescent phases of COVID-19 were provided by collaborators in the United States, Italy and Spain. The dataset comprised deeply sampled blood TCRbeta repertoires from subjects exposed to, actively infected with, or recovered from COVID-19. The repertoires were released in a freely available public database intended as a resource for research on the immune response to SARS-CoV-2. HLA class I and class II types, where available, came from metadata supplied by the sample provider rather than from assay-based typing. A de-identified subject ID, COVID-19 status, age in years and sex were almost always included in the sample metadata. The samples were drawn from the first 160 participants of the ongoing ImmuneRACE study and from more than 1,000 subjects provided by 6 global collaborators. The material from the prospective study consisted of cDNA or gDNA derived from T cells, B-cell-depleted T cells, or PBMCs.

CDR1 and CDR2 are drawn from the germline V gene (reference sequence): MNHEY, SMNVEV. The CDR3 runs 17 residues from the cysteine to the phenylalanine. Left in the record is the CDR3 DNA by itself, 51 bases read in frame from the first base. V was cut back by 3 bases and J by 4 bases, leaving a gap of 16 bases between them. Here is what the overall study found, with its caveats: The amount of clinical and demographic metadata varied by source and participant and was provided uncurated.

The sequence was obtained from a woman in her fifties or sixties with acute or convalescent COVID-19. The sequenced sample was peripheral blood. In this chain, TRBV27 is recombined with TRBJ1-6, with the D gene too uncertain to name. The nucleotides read TGTGCCAGCAGTTTCCGGGTTGCATCCTCATATAATTCACCCCTCCACTTT. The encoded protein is CASSFRVASSYNSPLHF.